This is a list of T cell receptor beta chains from one sample in a study of cytomegalovirus exposure and HLA in healthy donors. Here immunoSEQ multiplex PCR was the method, and the copy in TCRdb shows in-frame clones only, minus some. The sample lists approximately 79,000 clones, 78% seen once, with around 5.8% in the top ten. Sequenced material: PBMCs. The receptors derive from a male donor in good health and CMV-seropositive. CDR3s include the opening cysteine and the closing phenylalanine or tryptophan. The D gene is left open where the match is weak. The size entry is marked missing in some rows and otherwise reads once, few, many or a size class.

J gene,clone size,V gene,D gene,CDR3 protein,CDR3 DNA
TRBJ2-4,NA,TRBV27,TRBD1,CASSSQGGQSVWNIQYF,TGTGCCAGCAGTTCACAGGGGGGACAGTCGGTTTGGAACATTCAGTACTTC
TRBJ1-3,NA,TRBV28,NA,CASPDYSGNTIYF,TGTGCCAGCCCCGACTACTCTGGAAACACCATATATTTT
TRBJ2-7,NA,TRBV7-9,TRBD1,CASSPTGGYEQYF,TGTGCCAGCAGCCCGACAGGGGGCTACGAGCAGTACTTC
TRBJ1-4,NA,TRBV19,TRBD1,CASSPAGTGDEKLFF,TGTGCCAGTAGCCCCGCCGGGACAGGGGATGAAAAACTGTTTTTT
TRBJ2-7,NA,TRBV28,TRBD1,CASRPPGQETYEQYF,TGTGCCAGCAGGCCTCCGGGACAGGAAACCTACGAGCAGTACTTC
TRBJ1-1,once,TRBV11-2,NA,CASSLDRFGTEAFF,TGTGCCAGCAGCTTAGACAGGTTTGGCACTGAAGCTTTCTTT
TRBJ2-1,NA,TRBV11-2,TRBD2,CASSRSSGSWGNNEQFF,TGTGCCAGCAGCCGTAGTAGCGGGAGCTGGGGGAACAATGAGCAGTTCTTC
TRBJ1-2,NA,TRBV7-9,NA,CASRKTGGASNYGYTF,TGTGCCAGCAGAAAAACAGGCGGCGCATCTAACTATGGCTACACCTTC
TRBJ1-6,few,TRBV14,NA,CASSQVQNSPLHF,TGTGCCAGCAGCCAAGTTCAGAATTCACCCCTCCACTTT
TRBJ1-1,NA,TRBV28,TRBD1,CASTGGDAEAFF,TGTGCCAGTACAGGGGGGGACGCTGAAGCTTTCTTT
TRBJ2-2,NA,TRBV27,NA,CASMGVGNTGELFF,TGTGCCAGCATGGGAGTAGGGAACACCGGGGAGCTGTTTTTT
TRBJ2-3,NA,TRBV10-3,NA,CAIMEGQISTDTQYF,TGTGCCATCATGGAGGGCCAAATTAGCACAGATACGCAGTATTTT
TRBJ2-7,NA,TRBV28,NA,CASSQMGQGYRDEQYF,TGTGCCAGCAGCCAAATGGGGCAGGGGTACAGGGACGAGCAGTACTTC
TRBJ2-7,NA,TRBV10-3,NA,CAISDPGNLRYEQYF,TGTGCCATCAGCGATCCAGGGAATTTGCGGTACGAGCAGTACTTC
TRBJ2-3,NA,TRBV9,TRBD2,CASSGLAGGVTDTQYF,TGTGCCAGCAGCGGACTAGCGGGGGGGGTTACAGATACGCAGTATTTT
TRBJ2-3,few,TRBV5-8,NA,CASGQGPPDTQYF,TGTGCCAGCGGTCAGGGGCCCCCAGATACGCAGTATTTT
TRBJ2-7,NA,TRBV5-4,TRBD1,CASSLGQGDEQYF,TGTGCCAGCAGCTTGGGACAGGGGGACGAGCAGTACTTC
TRBJ2-7,NA,TRBV11-2,NA,CASSLIGQKAAYEQYF,TGTGCCAGCAGCTTAATTGGCCAGAAGGCGGCCTACGAGCAGTACTTC
TRBJ1-2,NA,TRBV27,NA,CASSFQGGALANYGYTF,TGTGCCAGCAGTTTCCAGGGAGGGGCCCTAGCTAACTATGGCTACACCTTC
TRBJ2-7,NA,TRBV7-8,TRBD1,CASRTGVGDRGYEQYF,TGTGCCAGCAGAACCGGTGTGGGTGACAGGGGATACGAGCAGTACTTC
TRBJ1-1,NA,TRBV5-6,NA,CASSHSPGGPGTEAFF,TGTGCCAGCAGCCACTCTCCTGGCGGCCCGGGAACTGAAGCTTTCTTT
TRBJ1-2,NA,TRBV4-1,NA,CASSQDAIQDSRIYGYTF,TGCGCCAGCAGCCAAGACGCTATCCAGGACAGCCGGATATATGGCTACACCTTC
TRBJ1-1,NA,TRBV7-8,NA,CASSPARVRTEAFF,TGTGCCAGCAGCCCTGCGAGGGTGCGCACTGAAGCTTTCTTT
TRBJ2-7,few,TRBV6-6,TRBD2,CASRPTSGGFYEQYF,TGTGCCAGCAGGCCCACTAGCGGGGGCTTCTACGAGCAGTACTTC
TRBJ2-3,NA,TRBV27,TRBD2,CASSSRTSGRVDTQYF,TGTGCCAGCAGTTCCCGGACTAGCGGGAGAGTAGATACGCAGTATTTT
TRBJ1-4,few,TRBV5-4,TRBD1,CASSLEQGAKKLFF,TGTGCCAGCAGCTTGGAACAGGGGGCGAAAAAACTGTTTTTT
TRBJ1-1,NA,TRBV5-4,NA,CASSLSGRLGTEAFF,TGTGCCAGCAGCTTGAGCGGACGCCTGGGCACTGAAGCTTTCTTT
TRBJ1-2,NA,TRBV29-1,TRBD1,CSVDVQGANGYTF,TGCAGCGTTGATGTTCAGGGGGCCAATGGCTACACCTTC
TRBJ2-7,once,TRBV5-6,TRBD1,CASSFGQGAWEQYF,TGTGCCAGCAGCTTTGGGCAGGGGGCGTGGGAGCAGTACTTC
TRBJ1-3,NA,TRBV7-8,NA,CASSLATVSSGNTIYF,TGTGCCAGCAGCTTAGCTACAGTGAGCTCTGGAAACACCATATATTTT
TRBJ1-5,NA,TRBV28,TRBD1,CASSSGGEGNQPQHF,TGTGCCAGCAGTTCAGGGGGCGAAGGCAATCAGCCCCAGCATTTT
TRBJ2-5,NA,TRBV7-9,TRBD1,CASSTAMGQAAVTQYF,TGTGCCAGCAGCACAGCGATGGGACAGGCTGCGGTGACCCAGTACTTC
TRBJ1-6,NA,TRBV30,NA,CAWRAGTPRNWNSPLHF,TGTGCCTGGAGGGCCGGGACTCCAAGGAATTGGAATTCACCCCTCCACTTT